This passage covers 25 T cell receptor beta chains from one sample sequenced in a study of T cell responses to AZD1222 COVID-19 vaccine. Some clones are missing from TCRdb's copy, which holds only in-frame ones; the method was immunoSEQ multiplex PCR. The profile shows about 130,000 clones, approximately 90% of them singletons. Sequenced material: peripheral blood, taken on day 0 of AZD1222 vaccination. The origin of the receptors is an adult in good health.

The gene calls are TRBV5-1 and TRBJ2-1; the match to TRBD2 covers 12 bases. Germline V gene sequence: CDR1 SGHRS, CDR2 YFSETQ. V shed 4 bases and J 7 bases; nucleotides not matched to a gene: 9. CDR3 size: 16 residues. The CDR3 region is CASSPLAGGSWNEQFF. The CDR3 DNA is TGCGCCAGCAGCCCACTAGCGGGAGGTTCGTGGAATGAGCAGTTCTTC.

The genes are TRBV19 and TRBJ1-1, with D perhaps TRBD1 (6 bases). CDR3 length equals 13 residues. Germline assignment: CDR1 LNHDA and CDR2 SQIVND (reference sequence). V lost 10 bases and J lost 1, with 13 bases in between. The CDR3 sequence is CATTWGANTEAFF. The CDR3 DNA reads TGTGCCACCACCTGGGGGGCGAACACTGAAGCTTTCTTT. Together with reference TRBV19 and TRBJ1-1, the CDR3 gives the full variable domain: DGGITQSPKYLFRKEGQNVTLSCEQNLNHDAMYWYRQDPGQGLRLIYYSQIVNDFQKGDIAEGYSVSREKKESFPLTVTSAQKNPTAFYLCATTWGANTEAFFGQGTRLTVV.

This chain links TRBV5-1 with TRBJ1-2; 12 bases line up with TRBD1. CDR3 length equals 16 residues. J gave up 8 bases and V 0 bases, and 8 bases lay outside the gene matches. In germline, CDR1 is SGHRS, CDR2 YFSETQ. This CDR3 is CASSLEGQGAVSGYTF. The DNA of the CDR3 is TGCGCCAGCAGCTTGGAGGGACAGGGGGCCGTCTCCGGCTACACCTTC.

The rearrangement joins TRBV5-1 to TRBJ1-1; no firm D call. This CDR3 comprises 13 residues. Germline lookup yields CDR1 SGHRS and CDR2 YFSETQ. V dropped 7 bases and J dropped 4 bases, with 14 bases sitting between them. CDR3 loop: CASSPAVPTEAFF. The CDR3 DNA reads TGCGCCAGCTCGCCCGCGGTCCCCACTGAAGCTTTCTTT. The variable domain in full, completed from reference TRBV5-1 and TRBJ1-1, reads KAGVTQTPRYLIKTRGQQVTLSCSPISGHRSVSWYQQTPGQGLQFLFEYFSETQRNKGNFPGRFSGRQFSNSRSEMNVSTLELGDSALYLCASSPAVPTEAFFGQGTRLTVV.

This clone was detected only once. The V gene is TRBV4-1, the J gene TRBJ1-1, with D possibly matching TRBD1 (5 bases). V was cut by 4 bases and J by 4 bases, with 10 bases left in between. Germline V lookup: CDR1 MGHRA, CDR2 YSYEKL. The CDR3 runs to 13 residues. The CDR3 is CASSPGTRTEAFF. CDR3 DNA: TGCGCCAGCAGCCCGGGGACTCGCACTGAAGCTTTCTTT.

The rearrangement uses TRBV5-1 and TRBJ2-1; TRBD1 or TRBD2 may be the D gene (5 bases each). V lost 4 bases and J 0 bases, leaving 14 bases between the germline ends. The CDR3 runs 16 residues. In germline, CDR1 is SGHRS, CDR2 YFSETQ. In DNA, the CDR3 is TGCGCCAGCAGCCGATCCCGAGGGGACTCCTACAATGAGCAGTTCTTC. Encoded protein: CASSRSRGDSYNEQFF. Full variable domain (missing parts from reference TRBV5-1 and TRBJ2-1): KAGVTQTPRYLIKTRGQQVTLSCSPISGHRSVSWYQQTPGQGLQFLFEYFSETQRNKGNFPGRFSGRQFSNSRSEMNVSTLELGDSALYLCASSRSRGDSYNEQFFGPGTRLTVL.

This sequence joins TRBV19 and TRBJ2-7; 7 nucleotides match TRBD2. The germline CDR1 and CDR2 sequences are LNHDA and SQIVND (reference sequence). This CDR3 comprises 14 residues. Germline trimming cut 9 bases from V and 1 base from J; bases unmatched to any gene: 9. CDR3 DNA: TGTGCCAGCAGAGGGGCTAGCGGTTCCTACGAGCAGTACTTC. Protein sequence: CASRGASGSYEQYF.

The J gene is TRBJ1-4, the V gene TRBV6-4; D remains unclear. Germline-derived CDR1 and CDR2 are MRHNA and SNTAGT. This CDR3 region has 16 residues. V was trimmed by 0 bases and J by 5 bases, leaving 13 bases between them. DNA for the CDR3: TGTGCCAGCAGTGACTCAGCCGGGCCGGGGAATGAAAAACTGTTTTTT. Amino acid sequence: CASSDSAGPGNEKLFF.

As to this clone: The same CDR3 arises from other DNA sequences in this sample as well. The genes are TRBV27 and TRBJ1-6, with TRBD1 matching over 9 bases. Trimming took 5 bases from V and 8 from J; bases not matched to a gene: 7. The length of the CDR3 is 15 residues. The germline CDR1 and CDR2 sequences are MNHEY and SMNVEV (reference sequence). The CDR3 DNA sequence: TGTGCCAGCAGTCTTTACAGGGGGCGCGATTCACCCCTCCACTTT. Protein: CASSLYRGRDSPLHF.

This rearrangement joins TRBV19 to TRBJ1-1; no firm D call. This CDR3 spans 11 amino acids. In germline, CDR1 is LNHDA, CDR2 SQIVND (reference sequence). Trimming removed 9 bases at V and 2 bases at J, with 7 bases between. Here the CDR3 reads CASLENTEAFF. In DNA, the CDR3 is TGTGCCAGCCTAGAAAACACTGAAGCTTTCTTT.

The V and J genes are TRBV5-1 and TRBJ1-4, with 9 bases fitting TRBD1. V gave up 7 bases and J gave up 7 bases; unmatched junction bases: 8. Germline CDR1 and CDR2: SGHRS and YFSETQ. The CDR3 totals 14 residues. The CDR3 nucleotides are TGCGCCAGCGCACCGGGACAGGGATTTGAAAAACTGTTTTTT. It translates to CASAPGQGFEKLFF. Full variable domain (rest looked up from reference TRBV5-1 and TRBJ1-4): KAGVTQTPRYLIKTRGQQVTLSCSPISGHRSVSWYQQTPGQGLQFLFEYFSETQRNKGNFPGRFSGRQFSNSRSEMNVSTLELGDSALYLCASAPGQGFEKLFFGSGTQLSVL.

This chain connects TRBV5-3 to TRBJ1-1; unclear D gene. Being an ORF, TRBV5-3 has a function that is uncertain. V gave up 3 bases and J gave up 5 bases, with 17 bases separating them. The CDR3 runs 15 residues. The chain's CDR3 is CARSSSVALLTEAFF. DNA of the CDR3: TGTGCCAGAAGCTCCTCGGTAGCCCTCTTAACTGAAGCTTTCTTT.

The chain uses TRBV7-2 and TRBJ1-2, with a weak D call TRBD1 (5 bases). Germline values: CDR1 SGHTA, CDR2 FQGNSA. The CDR3 covers 15 residues. V lost 1 base and J lost 2, with 11 bases in between. This CDR3 is CASSLGGDGNYGYTF. The CDR3 DNA reads TGTGCCAGCAGCTTAGGTGGGGACGGGAACTATGGCTACACCTTC. Together with reference TRBV7-2 and TRBJ1-2, the CDR3 gives the full variable domain: GAGVSQSPSNKVTEKGKDVELRCDPISGHTALYWYRQSLGQGLEFLIYFQGNSAPDKSGLPSDRFSAERTGGSVSTLTIQRTQQEDSAVYLCASSLGGDGNYGYTFGSGTRLTVV.

This chain links TRBV7-2 with TRBJ2-2; a weak D match, TRBD1 (5 bases). The CDR3 is made up of 15 amino acids. Between the trimmed V and J ends, which lost 5 bases and 0 bases, there was a span of 10 bases. Germline CDR1 is SGHTA and CDR2 is FQGNSA. The CDR3 DNA is TGTGCCAGCAGCACTGACAGCTCGAACACCGGGGAGCTGTTTTTT. Translation: CASSTDSSNTGELFF.

This sequence joins TRBV2 and TRBJ1-2, with no clear D. This CDR3 region has 13 residues. The germline V gene has CDR1 SNHLY and CDR2 FYNNEI. V was pared by 8 bases and J by 2 bases, with 12 bases between. CDR3 nucleotides: TGTGCCAGCGGCCCGGGATCAAACTATGGCTACACCTTC. Its protein product is CASGPGSNYGYTF.

The V call is TRBV27, the J call TRBJ2-7, with TRBD1 matching over 10 bases. Germline loops: CDR1 MNHEY, CDR2 SMNVEV (reference sequence). This CDR3 comprises 13 residues. V lost 10 bases, J lost 1 base, and 4 bases stayed unmatched. CDR3 DNA: TGTGCCACTACGGGACAGGGGTCCTACGAGCAGTACTTC. This codes for CATTGQGSYEQYF.

The V call is TRBV5-5, the J call TRBJ1-2; possible D gene TRBD1, 6 bases. The V end was cut by 5 bases, the J end by 8 bases, with 19 bases between. Germline V gene lookup returns CDR1 SGHKS and CDR2 YYEKEE (reference sequence). This CDR3 contains 14 residues. CDR3 loop: CASRLVGGSEGYTF. CDR3 nucleotides: TGTGCCAGCAGGCTGGTGGGGGGCTCGGAAGGCTACACCTTC.

V and J are TRBV19 and TRBJ1-1, with a possible D match to TRBD1 (6 bases). Germline V gene lookup returns CDR1 LNHDA and CDR2 SQIVND (reference sequence). The CDR3 length is 16 residues. V was pared by 5 bases and J by 3 bases, with 19 bases between. CDR3 in amino acids: CASSLRTVSGYTEAFF. The CDR3 DNA sequence: TGTGCCAGTAGTCTCAGGACAGTTTCAGGGTACACTGAAGCTTTCTTT.

This clone was detected a few times. The gene calls are TRBV7-9 and TRBJ2-7, with TRBD1 matching over 7 bases. Germline CDR1 is SEHNR and CDR2 is FQNEAQ (reference sequence). The CDR3 contains 16 residues. After removal of 4 bases from V and 4 bases from J, the junction contained 13 bases not matched to a gene. CDR3 nucleotides: TGTGCCAGCAGCTCCAACATACCCGGGACAGCGTACGAGCAGTACTTC. Amino acid sequence: CASSSNIPGTAYEQYF.

Remarks on this clone: The limits of the CDR3 on the DNA are not certain, so only TCRdb's listed CDR3 is given. This chain connects TRBV28 to TRBJ2-5; TRBD2, as called in the table, went unchecked against the DNA. Germline V CDR1 and CDR2: MDHEN, SYDVKM. The CDR3 contains 20 residues when both ends are counted. The CDR3 protein is CASSPIGTSFLWVVQETQYF.

V is TRBV6-5 and J is TRBJ1-5, with a tentative D call TRBD1 (6 bases). In germline, CDR1 is MNHEY, CDR2 SVGAGI. The CDR3 has 14 amino acids. V shed 8 bases and J shed 4 bases, with 15 bases lying between them. The CDR3 reads CASRQARGNQPQHF. CDR3 DNA: TGTGCCAGCCGACAGGCCAGGGGTAATCAGCCCCAGCATTTT.

This chain connects TRBV10-3 to TRBJ2-7, with 8 bases identical to TRBD1. The length of the CDR3 is 13 residues. Trimming cost V 4 bases and J 2 bases; bases outside gene matches: 1. Germline-derived CDR1 and CDR2 are ENHRY and SYGVKD. The CDR3 spells CAISVGQAYEQYF. The CDR3 DNA sequence: TGTGCCATCAGTGTGGGACAGGCCTACGAGCAGTACTTC.

This clone was picked up one time. This sequence joins TRBV30 and TRBJ2-1; TRBD1 agrees at 8 bases. V dropped 5 bases and J dropped 4; count of bases not matched to a gene: 4. Looked up from germline, CDR1 is GTSNPN and CDR2 is SVGIG (reference sequence). The CDR3 extends over 13 amino acids. The CDR3 region has the DNA TGTGCCTGGGCCAGGGACAGGTACAATGAGCAGTTCTTC. This translates into CAWARDRYNEQFF.

V is TRBV7-8 and J is TRBJ2-3, with TRBD1 matching over 11 bases. V was clipped by 1 base and J by 0 bases; unmatched bases: 15. Per germline, CDR1 SGHVS and CDR2 FQNEAQ. This CDR3 spans 21 amino acids. CDR3 in DNA: TGTGCCAGCAGCTTAGGGTGGATGGGACAGGGGGAACAATCTAGCACAGATACGCAGTATTTT. Its translation: CASSLGWMGQGEQSSTDTQYF.

This clone was recorded once. This rearrangement joins TRBV28 to TRBJ1-2; maybe TRBD1 (5 bases). The germline V and J ends were trimmed by 6 bases and 3 bases, with 14 bases remaining between them. Germline V CDR1 and CDR2: MDHEN, SYDVKM. The CDR3 is 14 residues long. Here the CDR3 DNA reads TGTGCCAGCAGCACGAAACAGGCTTACTATGGCTACACCTTC. It translates to CASSTKQAYYGYTF.